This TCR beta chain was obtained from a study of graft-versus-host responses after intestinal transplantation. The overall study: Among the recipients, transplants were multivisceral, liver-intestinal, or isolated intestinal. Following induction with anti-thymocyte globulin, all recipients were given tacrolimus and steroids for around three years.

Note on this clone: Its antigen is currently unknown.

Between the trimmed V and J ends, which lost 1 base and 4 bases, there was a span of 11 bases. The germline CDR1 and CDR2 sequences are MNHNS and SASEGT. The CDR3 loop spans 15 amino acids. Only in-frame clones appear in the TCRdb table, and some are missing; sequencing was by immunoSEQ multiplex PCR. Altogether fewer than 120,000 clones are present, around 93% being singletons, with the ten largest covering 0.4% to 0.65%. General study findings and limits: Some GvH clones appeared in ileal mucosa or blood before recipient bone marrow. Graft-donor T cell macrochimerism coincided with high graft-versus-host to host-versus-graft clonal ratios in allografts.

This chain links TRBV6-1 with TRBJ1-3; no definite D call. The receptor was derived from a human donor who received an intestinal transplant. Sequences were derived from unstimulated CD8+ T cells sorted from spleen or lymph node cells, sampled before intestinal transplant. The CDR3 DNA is TGTGCCAGCAGTGAAGGGTTCCCCCCGGGAAACACCATATATTTT. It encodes CASSEGFPPGNTIYF.